This TCR beta chain was retrieved from a study of blood T cell repertoires in COVID-19. About the research overall: COVID-19 samples collected from the United States, Italy and Spain covered acute and convalescent phases. Nucleic acid was either cDNA or gDNA, and it came from T cells, B-cell-depleted T cells, or PBMCs.

The authors' processing: Amplifying reference gene primers gave estimates of nucleated cell counts. Sequencing used immunoSEQ multiplex PCR; TCRdb keeps in-frame clones, though not all of them. The DNA gave D and trimming, while V, J and clone size come from that table. The table shows around 270,000 clones, with approximately 89% occurring only once. From germline, CDR1 is MNHEY and CDR2 SVGEGT. This CDR3 region has 16 residues. Trimming took 2 bases from V and 3 from J, leaving 14 bases between them. This clonotype was sampled from a man aged 35-49 years who had recovered from COVID-19. The sample was peripheral blood. This chain uses TRBV6-2 or TRBV6-3 with TRBJ2-4; TRBD2 is a possible D gene (5 bases). This chain's CDR3 is CASSYLPTGSKNIQYF. CDR3 coding DNA: TGTGCCAGCAGTTACCTTCCGACTGGGAGCAAAAACATTCAGTACTTC.